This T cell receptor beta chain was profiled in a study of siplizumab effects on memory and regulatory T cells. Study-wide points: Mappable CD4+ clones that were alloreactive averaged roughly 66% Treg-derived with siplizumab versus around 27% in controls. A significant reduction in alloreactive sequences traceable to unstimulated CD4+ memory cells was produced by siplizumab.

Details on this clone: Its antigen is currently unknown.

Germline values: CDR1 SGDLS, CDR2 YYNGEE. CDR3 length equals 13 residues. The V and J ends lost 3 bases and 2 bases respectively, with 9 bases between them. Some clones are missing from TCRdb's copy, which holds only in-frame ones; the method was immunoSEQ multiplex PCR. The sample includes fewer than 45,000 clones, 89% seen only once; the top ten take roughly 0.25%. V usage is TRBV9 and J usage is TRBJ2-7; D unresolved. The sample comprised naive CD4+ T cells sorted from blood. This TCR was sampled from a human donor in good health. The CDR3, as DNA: TGTGCCAGCAGCGGGGCAGGTCCCTACGAGCAGTACTTC. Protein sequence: CASSGAGPYEQYF.